This record looks at one TCR beta chain sequence and its context. Its cognate antigen is unknown. All of the isolated RNA was reverse transcribed, so expressed TCRB transcripts were sequenced. Around 3.7 million reads was the average for naive, central memory and regulatory T cell samples. Clones were read by immunoSEQ multiplex PCR, and TCRdb kept only the in-frame ones, dropping some. The repertoire includes 300,000 or so clones, roughly 8% of them detected once, and around 0.45% sits in the top ten. The data derive from a study of beta chain features in type 1 diabetes. The V gene lost 5 bases and the J gene lost 2 bases, with 16 bases spanning the gap. CDR3 length equals 15 residues. Germline lookup yields CDR1 LNHDA and CDR2 SQIVND (reference sequence). General study points: The naive, central memory and Treg TCRB repertoires showed an apparent similarity that was greater among patients than among healthy donors.

Sequencing used central memory CD4+ T cells from blood. V and J are TRBV19 and TRBJ2-7; perhaps TRBD2 as D (6 bases). This receptor was obtained from a woman between 18 and 29 years old in good health. CDR3: CASSVSGTLAYEQYF. The CDR3 DNA reads TGTGCCAGTAGTGTCTCAGGGACTTTGGCCTACGAGCAGTACTTC.